These 25 T cell receptor beta chains came from one sample sequenced in a study of T cell responses to AZD1222 COVID-19 vaccine. The repertoire was sequenced with immunoSEQ multiplex PCR; TCRdb's copy has only in-frame clones and lacks some. The sample consists of about 110,000 clones, more than 75% of them appearing once. Sequencing was performed on peripheral blood, taken on day 0 of AZD1222 vaccination. These receptors all stem from an adult in good health.

This chain connects TRBV7-6 to TRBJ2-7, with 9 bases aligning to TRBD2. The ends lost 2 bases at V and 5 bases at J; junction bases unmatched: 10. Germline V gene lookup returns CDR1 SGHVS and CDR2 FNYEAQ. The CDR3 loop spans 16 amino acids. Written as DNA, the CDR3 is TGTGCCAGCAGCTTAAGTGGGCGGGGGGGCCAAAACGAGCAGTACTTC. It is translated as CASSLSGRGGQNEQYF.

The chain links TRBV19 to TRBJ1-1; no definite D call. CDR1 is LNHDA, CDR2 SQIVND, per germline (reference sequence). There are 14 residues in the CDR3. V was pared by 3 bases and J by 0 bases, with 8 bases between. DNA for the CDR3: TGTGCCAGTAGTATCCGACGGTTGAACACTGAAGCTTTCTTT. It is translated as CASSIRRLNTEAFF.

The gene calls are TRBV19 and TRBJ1-1; D is unclear. Germline V CDR1 and CDR2: LNHDA, SQIVND (reference sequence). Trimming took 2 bases from V and 1 from J, leaving 8 bases between them. The CDR3 is made up of 14 amino acids. CDR3 in DNA: TGTGCCAGTAGTATAATGGCAGCGAACACTGAAGCTTTCTTT. Amino acids: CASSIMAANTEAFF.

The chain carries TRBV27 and TRBJ2-3, with D perhaps TRBD2 (5 bases). Between the trimmed V and J ends, which lost 2 bases and 3 bases, there was a span of 15 bases. Per germline, CDR1 MNHEY and CDR2 SMNVEV (reference sequence). The CDR3 consists of 16 residues. The CDR3 DNA follows: TGTGCCAGCAGTTTAGTTCTTCCCGGGAAGACAGATACGCAGTATTTT. Residues: CASSLVLPGKTDTQYF.

The chain has TRBV19 and TRBJ2-5, with a weak D call TRBD2 (6 bases). CDR1 and CDR2 from the germline V gene are LNHDA and SQIVND (reference sequence). Trimming removed 3 bases at V and 3 bases at J, with 23 bases between. The CDR3 is made up of 18 amino acids. CDR3 residues: CASSIGGFGAPVKETQYF. In DNA form, the CDR3 reads TGTGCCAGTAGTATTGGAGGGTTCGGGGCCCCAGTTAAAGAGACCCAGTACTTC. Full variable domain (rest looked up from reference TRBV19 and TRBJ2-5): DGGITQSPKYLFRKEGQNVTLSCEQNLNHDAMYWYRQDPGQGLRLIYYSQIVNDFQKGDIAEGYSVSREKKESFPLTVTSAQKNPTAFYLCASSIGGFGAPVKETQYFGPGTRLLVL.

The V and J genes are TRBV4-2 and TRBJ1-5; no clear D gene. Germline V gene data show CDR1 as LGHNA and CDR2 as YNFKEQ. The CDR3 totals 13 residues. V gave up 0 bases and J gave up 4 bases, with 4 bases separating them. This CDR3 reads CASSQEVNQPQHF. CDR3 nucleotide sequence: TGTGCCAGCAGCCAAGAGGTGAATCAGCCCCAGCATTTT.

The rearrangement joins TRBV6-4 to TRBJ2-3; D not certain. The germline CDR1 and CDR2 sequences are MRHNA and SNTAGT. The V end was cut by 0 bases, the J end by 6 bases, with 16 bases between. This CDR3 region has 16 residues. CDR3 bases: TGTGCCAGCAGTGACTCTTTTCGGTCCTCTTCGGATACGCAGTATTTT. It encodes CASSDSFRSSSDTQYF.

CDR3 protein: CASSPGPSYEQYF. The DNA of the CDR3 is TGCGCCAGCAGCCCGGGACCGAGCTACGAGCAGTACTTC. V is TRBV4-1 and J is TRBJ2-7; D may correspond to TRBD1 or TRBD2 (5 bases each). The CDR3 spans 13 residues. V lost 4 bases and J lost 3, with 10 bases in between. CDR1 and CDR2 (germline): MGHRA, YSYEKL.

The V and J genes are TRBV3-1 (or the pseudogene TRBV3-2) and TRBJ1-1; a weak D match, TRBD1 (6 bases). This CDR3 region has 13 residues. Germline CDR1 reads LGHDT; CDR2 reads YNNKEL (reference sequence). The ends were cut back, 0 bases at V and 9 bases at J, with 11 bases in the middle. The CDR3 loop is CASSQDRGQKAFF. The CDR3 DNA sequence: TGTGCCAGCAGCCAAGATCGAGGACAGAAAGCTTTCTTT.

This clone occurred a few times. CDR3 sequence: CASSPGQNYVGYTF. The CDR3 nucleotides read TGCGCCAGCAGCCCGGGACAGAACTATGTCGGCTACACCTTC. The genes are TRBV4-1 and TRBJ1-2; TRBD1 matches 7 bases. The J segment lost 8 bases and the V segment lost 4 bases, leaving 10 bases of the junction unmatched. The germline V gene encodes CDR1 MGHRA and CDR2 YSYEKL. This CDR3 is built from 14 residues.

The chain has TRBV5-1 and TRBJ1-2, with TRBD1 matching over 9 bases. This CDR3 spans 14 amino acids. J gave up 5 bases and V 2 bases, and 4 bases lay outside the gene matches. Germline lookup yields CDR1 SGHRS and CDR2 YFSETQ. The CDR3 loop reads CASSFTGGGYGYTF. CDR3 in DNA: TGCGCCAGCAGCTTTACAGGGGGCGGGTATGGCTACACCTTC.

V gene TRBV18 combines with J gene TRBJ2-1; TRBD2 agrees at 9 bases. CDR3 length: 16 amino acids. Germline V gives CDR1 KGHSH, CDR2 LQKENI. With 3 bases clipped from V and 8 bases from J, the junction kept 11 bases outside the gene matches. For the CDR3, the DNA is TGTGCCAGCTCACCTCCATCGCGGGGGGGACGGGATGAGCAGTTCTTC. Amino acid sequence: CASSPPSRGGRDEQFF. Full variable domain (rest looked up from reference TRBV18 and TRBJ2-1): NAGVMQNPRHLVRRRGQEARLRCSPMKGHSHVYWYRQLPEEGLKFMVYLQKENIIDESGMPKERFSAEFPKEGPSILRIQQVVRGDSAAYFCASSPPSRGGRDEQFFGPGTRLTVL.

This chain uses TRBV3-1 (or the pseudogene TRBV3-2) with TRBJ1-2; 8 positions agree with TRBD1. The V segment lost 2 bases and the J segment 8 bases; nucleotides outside the gene matches: 4. Germline lookup yields CDR1 LGHDT and CDR2 YNNKEL (reference sequence). The CDR3 has 13 amino acids. The CDR3 protein is CASSQQGARGYTF. In DNA, the CDR3 is TGTGCCAGCAGCCAACAGGGGGCACGAGGCTACACCTTC.

This clone was counted a few times. The V gene is TRBV14, the J gene TRBJ2-3, with 8 positions matching TRBD2. The CDR3 length is 15 residues. J was trimmed by 1 base and V by 4 bases; bases with no gene match: 4. The germline V gene has CDR1 SGHDN and CDR2 FVKESK. The CDR3 here is CASSPGLAGTDTQYF. In DNA, the CDR3 is TGTGCCAGCAGCCCTGGACTAGCAGGCACAGATACGCAGTATTTT.

The chain is built from TRBV2 and TRBJ1-6, with a possible D match to TRBD1 (6 bases). Trimming shortened V by 4 bases and J by 6 bases, and 10 bases separated the two germline ends. The CDR3 has 14 residues. Germline CDR1 reads SNHLY; CDR2 reads FYNNEI. CDR3 bases: TGTGCCAGCAGTGGGGGCAGGGGTAATTCACCCCTCCACTTT. It encodes CASSGGRGNSPLHF.

The chain recombines TRBV19 with TRBJ1-5; no clear D. V gave up 0 bases and J gave up 0 bases, with 3 bases separating them. This CDR3 is built from 14 residues. Looked up from germline, CDR1 is LNHDA and CDR2 is SQIVND (reference sequence). CDR3 sequence reads: CASSIDISNQPQHF. The CDR3 nucleotides are TGTGCCAGTAGTATAGACATTAGCAATCAGCCCCAGCATTTT.

This clone was detected a few times. The rearrangement uses TRBV19 and TRBJ1-6, with D unclear. Germline V CDR1 and CDR2: LNHDA, SQIVND (reference sequence). The CDR3 loop spans 15 amino acids. Trimming cost V 7 bases and J 4 bases, with 14 bases left between them. DNA of the CDR3: TGTGCCAGTATGGCGGGCCTCACTTATAATTCACCCCTCCACTTT. Amino acid sequence: CASMAGLTYNSPLHF.

The V call is TRBV15, the J call TRBJ2-5; perhaps TRBD2 as D (7 bases). The CDR3 is 19 amino acids. Germline loops: CDR1 LNHNV, CDR2 YYDKDF (reference sequence). V gave up 0 bases and J gave up 5 bases, with 25 bases separating them. CDR3 nucleotides: TGTGCCACCAGCAGAGATCAGCTCCCTCGAGGGGGGGGTCCGGAGACCCAGTACTTC. Translation gives CATSRDQLPRGGGPETQYF.

The chain carries TRBV7-8 and TRBJ1-5, with TRBD1 identical over 8 bases. CDR1 is SGHVS, CDR2 FQNEAQ, per germline. The CDR3 has 16 amino acids. V gave up 4 bases and J gave up 0 bases; unmatched junction bases: 5. The CDR3: CASSSRGLASNQPQHF. CDR3 coding DNA: TGTGCCAGCAGCTCCAGGGGGCTGGCTAGCAATCAGCCCCAGCATTTT.

This chain uses TRBV6-2 or TRBV6-3 with TRBJ2-7; D unresolved. Germline CDR1 MNHEY, CDR2 SVGEGT. This CDR3 is 13 amino acids long. Between the trimmed V and J ends, which lost 2 bases and 6 bases, there was a span of 11 bases. The DNA of the CDR3 is TGTGCCAGCAGTTACGATTCCTCACCCGAGCAGTACTTC. Protein sequence: CASSYDSSPEQYF.

This chain links TRBV11-2 with TRBJ2-3, with D possibly called TRBD1 or TRBD2 (5 bases each). The V end was cut by 5 bases, the J end by 3 bases, with 12 bases between. Germline V gives CDR1 SGHAT, CDR2 FQNNGV. The CDR3 has 14 residues. CDR3 in amino acids: CASSPSRGTDTQYF. The CDR3 DNA sequence: TGTGCCAGCAGCCCCTCGAGGGGAACAGATACGCAGTATTTT.

Details on this clone: A read error may produce the germline difference seen at one junction end. The chain employs TRBV6-5 and TRBJ1-5; D is uncertain. CDR3 size: 13 residues. CDR1 MNHEY and CDR2 SVGAGI come from the germline V gene. CDR3 in amino acids: CASTYSAGQPQHF. The CDR3 bases are TGTGCCAGCACTTACTCAGCCGGTCAGCCCCAGCATTTT.

This chain links TRBV15 with TRBJ2-3; no firm D call. The CDR3 has 14 amino acids. With 6 bases removed from V and 2 bases from J, the gap between germline ends came to 12 bases. Germline-derived CDR1 and CDR2 are LNHNV and YYDKDF (reference sequence). CDR3 bases: TGTGCCACCAGATTTAAACAGAACACAGATACGCAGTATTTT. This codes for CATRFKQNTDTQYF.

This chain uses TRBV12-3 or TRBV12-4 with TRBJ1-1; a weak D match, TRBD1 (6 bases). The CDR3 extends over 13 amino acids. Between the trimmed V and J ends, which lost 6 bases and 6 bases, there was a span of 14 bases. As DNA, the CDR3 is TGTGCCAGCAGGCAGAGAGAGGGGGCTGAAGCTTTCTTT. Protein product: CASRQREGAEAFF.

This chain uses TRBV6-5 with TRBJ1-3, with 7 bases lining up with TRBD1. The length of the CDR3 is 12 residues. With V trimmed by 7 bases and J by 4 bases, 1 base remained unmatched. Germline V gene data show CDR1 as MNHEY and CDR2 as SVGAGI. In nucleotides, the CDR3 is TGTGCCAGCAAGGGGGCAGGAAACACCATATATTTT. Its translation: CASKGAGNTIYF.